The clone carrying this T cell receptor beta chain was seen a handful of times. Its antigen remains unidentified. CDR1 is SGHAT and CDR2 is FQNNGV in the germline V gene. This CDR3 comprises 17 residues. V shed 5 bases, J shed 1 base, and the junction held 12 bases outside the gene matches. The data were obtained in a study of CD8 T cells in ankylosing spondylitis. Findings and limits, study-wide: Typical of ankylosing spondylitis blood, it appeared, was a TCR beta motif of several highly homologous variants. The authors reported significant enrichment of disease-linked clones in matched ankylosing spondylitis synovial fluid. Peripheral blood samples showed relatively rare disease-linked clones, and these clones were CD8+.

Preparation of TCR beta libraries was done by quantitative 5'-RACE with molecular barcodes. TCRdb processed the 5' RACE reads anew with MiXCR; each CDR3 protein has one entry. Of roughly 700,000 distinct CDR3 sequences in the sample, about 20% were seen once. Input material: blood, either unsorted or a sorted T cell fraction (not recorded which). This chain connects TRBV11-2 to TRBJ2-3; 7 positions agree with TRBD2. The source is a male donor with ankylosing spondylitis. CDR3 bases: TGTGCCAGCAGCCGGACTTTAGCGGGTTCTGGCACAGATACGCAGTATTTT. Translated: CASSRTLAGSGTDTQYF.